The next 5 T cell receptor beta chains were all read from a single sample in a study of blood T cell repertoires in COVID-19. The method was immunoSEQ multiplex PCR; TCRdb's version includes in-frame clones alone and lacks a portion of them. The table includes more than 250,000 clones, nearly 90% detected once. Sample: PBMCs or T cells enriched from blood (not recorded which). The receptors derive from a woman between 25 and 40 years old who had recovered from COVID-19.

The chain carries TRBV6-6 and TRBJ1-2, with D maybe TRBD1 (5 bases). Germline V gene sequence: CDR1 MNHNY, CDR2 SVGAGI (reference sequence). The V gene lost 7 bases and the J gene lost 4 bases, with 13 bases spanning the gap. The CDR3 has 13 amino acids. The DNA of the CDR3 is TGTGCCAGCACCCGGCAGGGTGTCTATGGCTACACCTTC. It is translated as CASTRQGVYGYTF.

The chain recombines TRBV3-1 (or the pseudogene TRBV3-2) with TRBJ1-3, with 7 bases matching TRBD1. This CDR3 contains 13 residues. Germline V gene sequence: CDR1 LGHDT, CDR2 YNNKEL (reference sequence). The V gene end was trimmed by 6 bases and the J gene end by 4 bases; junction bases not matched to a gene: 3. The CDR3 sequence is CASRQGQGNTIYF. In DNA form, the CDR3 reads TGTGCCAGCAGACAGGGGCAGGGAAACACCATATATTTT.

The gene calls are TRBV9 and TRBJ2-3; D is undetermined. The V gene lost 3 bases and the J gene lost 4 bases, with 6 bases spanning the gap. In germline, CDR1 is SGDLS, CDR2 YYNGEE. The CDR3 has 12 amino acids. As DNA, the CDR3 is TGTGCCAGCAGCGCAGTCGCAGATACGCAGTATTTT. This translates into CASSAVADTQYF.

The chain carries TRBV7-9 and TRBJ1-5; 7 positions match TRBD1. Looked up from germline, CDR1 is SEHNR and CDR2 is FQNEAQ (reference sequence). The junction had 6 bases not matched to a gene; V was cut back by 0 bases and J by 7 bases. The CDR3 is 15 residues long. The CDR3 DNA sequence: TGTGCCAGCAGCTTAGCGGAGGGGGCCGGGCAGCCCCAGCATTTT. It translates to CASSLAEGAGQPQHF. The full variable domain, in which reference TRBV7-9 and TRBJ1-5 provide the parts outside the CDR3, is DTGVSQNPRHKITKRGQNVTFRCDPISEHNRLYWYRQTLGQGPEFLTYFQNEAQLEKSRLLSDRFSAERPKGSFSTLEIQRTEQGDSAMYLCASSLAEGAGQPQHFGDGTRLSIL.

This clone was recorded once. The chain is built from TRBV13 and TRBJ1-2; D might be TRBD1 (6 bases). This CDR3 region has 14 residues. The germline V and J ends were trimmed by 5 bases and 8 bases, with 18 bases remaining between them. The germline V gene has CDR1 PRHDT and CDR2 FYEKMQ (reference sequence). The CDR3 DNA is TGTGCCAGCAGCCTCCGACAGGTCGGCTACGGCTACACCTTC. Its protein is CASSLRQVGYGYTF.